The clone carrying this TCR beta chain was found a few times. Its specificity is unknown. 5'RACE template switching produced TCR cDNA carrying a universal primer site and UMIs. From the 5' RACE reads, TCRdb called clonotypes with MiXCR, one entry per CDR3 protein. The top ten hold approximately 39% of the sample, which has 100,000 to 150,000 distinct CDR3 sequences, approximately 16% seen once. This sample stems from a study of T cells after yellow fever vaccination. General study points: Most clones from primary vaccination were detected again post-booster (just over 95% CD4, 88% CD8). Sorted repertoires could include abundant contaminating clonotypes from bulk cells.

Germline V gene lookup returns CDR1 SSHAT and CDR2 FNYEAQ (reference sequence). Trimming cost V 5 bases and J 6 bases; bases outside gene matches: 8. This CDR3 region has 14 residues. This clonotype was obtained from a man aged 18 to 29 who received the YFV17D yellow fever vaccine. The rearrangement uses TRBV7-7 and TRBJ2-7; 9 bases are shared with TRBD1. The input for sequencing was CD8+ T cells sorted from PBMCs, taken 5 days after the yellow fever booster vaccination. CDR3 in DNA: TGTGCCAGCAGCAAGTCCCGGGACAGGGCCGAGCAGTACTTC. It encodes CASSKSRDRAEQYF.